Included here is one TCR beta chain sequence, with context. This table comes from immunoSEQ multiplex PCR, and its TCRdb copy is limited to in-frame clones, with some not included. The sample has about 28,000 clones, under 95% seen once. The sample belongs to a study of PD-1 and CTLA-4 blockade in melanoma. Trimming left V 4 bases short and J 3 bases short, with 9 bases between. Germline V gene data show CDR1 as KGHDR and CDR2 as SFDVKD. The CDR3 is 13 residues long. Sequencing was performed on CD8+ T cells from peripheral blood, taken from a patient given anti-PD-1 treatment. The chain carries TRBV24-1 and TRBJ2-7; a weak D match, TRBD1 (5 bases). The clonotype was recovered from a human donor with melanoma. The CDR3 nucleotides are TGTGCCACCAGTGACCCGACAGACTACGAGCAGTACTTC. This codes for CATSDPTDYEQYF.